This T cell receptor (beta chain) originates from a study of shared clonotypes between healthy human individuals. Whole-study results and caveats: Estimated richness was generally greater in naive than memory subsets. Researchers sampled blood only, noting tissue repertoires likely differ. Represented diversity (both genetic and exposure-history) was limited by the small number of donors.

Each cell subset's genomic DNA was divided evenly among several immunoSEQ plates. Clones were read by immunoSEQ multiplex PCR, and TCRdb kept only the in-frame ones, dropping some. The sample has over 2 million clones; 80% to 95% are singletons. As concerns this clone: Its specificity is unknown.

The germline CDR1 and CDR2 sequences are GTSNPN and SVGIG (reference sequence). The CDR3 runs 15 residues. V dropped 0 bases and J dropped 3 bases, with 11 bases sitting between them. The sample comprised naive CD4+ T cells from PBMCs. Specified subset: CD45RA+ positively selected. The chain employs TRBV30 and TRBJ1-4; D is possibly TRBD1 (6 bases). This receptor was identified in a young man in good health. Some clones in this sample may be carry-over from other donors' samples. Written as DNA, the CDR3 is TGTGCCTGGAGTGTATCAGGGGTAGCTAATGAAAAACTGTTTTTT. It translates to CAWSVSGVANEKLFF.